A single sample gave rise to the 21 T cell receptor beta chains below, sequenced in a study of T cells in Graves' hyperthyroidism and ophthalmopathy. The TCR beta CDR3 regions underwent amplification using RNA transcripts as the source. The HTBI primer set was used in a first-round RT-PCR of the TCR CDR3. TCRdb reprocessed the multiplex PCR reads with MiXCR, giving one entry per CDR3 protein. This sample has hundreds of thousands of distinct CDR3 sequences, with less than 15% found just once. The sequenced material came from blood. These receptors all stem from a woman aged 18-35 years with Graves' hyperthyroidism.

This clonotype was counted many times. A read error may be the cause here, since a much bigger clone is one base away. As the CDR3 is not closed by the conserved phenylalanine or tryptophan, this likely results from a read error. V and J are TRBV28 and TRBJ2-7; TRBD2 agrees at 8 bases. V shed 5 bases, J shed 3 bases, and the junction held 9 bases outside the gene matches. CDR1 is MDHEN and CDR2 is SYDVKM in the germline V gene. This CDR3 comprises 15 residues. The CDR3 is CASSPPSGSYYEQYL. The CDR3 coding sequence is TGTGCCAGCAGTCCCCCCAGCGGGAGTTACTACGAGCAGTACCTC.

The CDR3 DNA follows: TGTGCCAGCAGCCAAGAGGGGCCCCTGAGCTCCTACAATGAGCAGTTCTTC. It codes for CASSQEGPLSSYNEQFF. This chain connects TRBV3-1 to TRBJ2-1, with D perhaps matching TRBD1 (5 bases). CDR1 and CDR2 from the germline V gene are LGHDT and YNNKEL (reference sequence). There are 17 residues in the CDR3. Trimming shortened V by 0 bases and J by 0 bases, and 12 bases separated the two germline ends.

V gene TRBV28 combines with J gene TRBJ2-1; 11 bases are shared with TRBD2. The CDR3 is 15 residues long. Germline CDR1 MDHEN, CDR2 SYDVKM. V was clipped by 6 bases and J by 7 bases; unmatched bases: 8. The CDR3 is CASRVPGTSGNEQFF. The CDR3 coding sequence is TGTGCCAGCAGGGTACCCGGGACTAGCGGTAATGAGCAGTTCTTC.

J is TRBJ1-4 and V is TRBV11-1; a possible D gene is TRBD1 (6 bases). V lost 5 bases to trimming and J lost 6 bases, with 13 bases between them. Germline CDR1 is SGHAT and CDR2 is FQDESV (reference sequence). The CDR3 totals 14 residues. The CDR3 region is CASSEDRLYEKLFF. The CDR3 region has the DNA TGTGCCAGCAGCGAGGACAGACTATATGAAAAACTGTTTTTT.

On this clonotype: A clone one base away is much larger, so this may be a read error. V gene TRBV28 combines with J gene TRBJ2-7; 9 nucleotides agree with TRBD1. The length of the CDR3 is 16 residues. Germline CDR1 is MDHEN and CDR2 is SYDVKM. CDR3 in amino acids: CASSFPRQGDRDEQCF. In nucleotides, the CDR3 is TGTGCCAGCAGTTTCCCCCGACAGGGGGACCGTGACGAGCAGTGCTTC.

This clonotype was recorded many times. The CDR3 region is CASSLGGSDSPLHF. The CDR3 region has the DNA TGTGCCAGCAGTTTGGGGGGTTCGGATTCACCCCTCCACTTT. The rearrangement uses TRBV27 and TRBJ1-6; a weak D match, TRBD1 (5 bases). CDR3 length equals 14 residues. The germline gives CDR1 MNHEY, CDR2 SMNVEV (reference sequence). V lost 3 bases, J lost 8 bases, and 11 bases lay in between.

This clonotype was detected ten times or more. The gene calls are TRBV7-2 and TRBJ1-5, with D hard to call. Trimming left V 1 base short and J 5 bases short, with 12 bases between. Germline CDR1 is SGHTA and CDR2 is FQGNSA. CDR3 length equals 15 residues. In DNA, the CDR3 is TGTGCCAGCAGCTTAGGCCGCCCGCGGGATCAGCCCCAGCATTTT. Translating it yields CASSLGRPRDQPQHF.

This clonotype occurred many times. This chain connects TRBV15 to TRBJ1-2, with 9 bases lining up with TRBD1. With 0 bases clipped from V and 3 bases from J, the junction kept 8 bases outside the gene matches. The CDR3 covers 17 residues. Germline values: CDR1 LNHNV, CDR2 YYDKDF (reference sequence). The CDR3 coding sequence is TGTGCCACCAGCAGAGAAGGGGGACAGGGCCTCTACTATGGCTACACCTTC. Residues: CATSREGGQGLYYGYTF. The whole variable domain, remainder taken from reference TRBV15 and TRBJ1-2, is DAMVIQNPRYQVTQFGKPVTLSCSQTLNHNVMYWYQQKSSQAPKLLFHYYDKDFNNEADTPDNFQSRRPNTSFCFLDIRSPGLGDTAMYLCATSREGGQGLYYGYTFGSGTRLTVV.

This clonotype was counted once. The chain employs TRBV29-1 and TRBJ1-2; 7 bases map to TRBD1. The V segment lost 7 bases and the J segment 5 bases; nucleotides outside the gene matches: 10. The CDR3 consists of 13 residues. The germline gives CDR1 SQVTM, CDR2 ANQGSEA. CDR3 in amino acids: CSAGGGERYGYTF. The CDR3 DNA reads TGCAGCGCCGGAGGGGGCGAGAGGTATGGCTACACCTTC.

Many counts were recorded for this clonotype. CDR3 sequence: CAWISRAQSYGYTF. The CDR3 DNA is TGTGCCTGGATTAGCAGGGCTCAGTCCTATGGCTACACCTTC. The chain couples TRBV30 to TRBJ1-2, with D possibly matching TRBD1 (5 bases). The CDR3 runs to 14 residues. Per germline, CDR1 GTSNPN and CDR2 SVGIG (reference sequence). The V end lost 4 bases, the J end lost 4 bases, and 16 bases lay between the germline ends.

V gene TRBV11-2 combines with J gene TRBJ2-7; D gene uncertain. The CDR3 has 15 residues. Germline V CDR1 and CDR2: SGHAT, FQNNGV. V was trimmed by 5 bases and J by 0 bases, leaving 14 bases between them. CDR3 amino acids: CASSPDGRNSYEQYF. DNA for the CDR3: TGTGCCAGCAGCCCAGACGGGCGTAACTCCTACGAGCAGTACTTC.

With respect to this clonotype: Germline and junction disagree at one end, which may indicate a read error. The rearrangement joins TRBV5-1 to TRBJ2-5; 9 positions agree with TRBD2. The germline CDR1 and CDR2 sequences are SGHRS and YFSETQ. This CDR3 comprises 15 residues. The chain's CDR3 is CTSCYGTSSVETQYF. The CDR3 DNA reads TGCACCAGCTGTTACGGGACTAGCTCGGTGGAGACCCAGTACTTC.

This clonotype has ten or more counts. The chain employs TRBV3-1 and TRBJ1-5; D perhaps matches TRBD1 (5 bases). Trimming left V 1 base short and J 4 bases short, with 8 bases between. The CDR3 extends over 14 amino acids. In germline, CDR1 is LGHDT, CDR2 YNNKEL (reference sequence). The CDR3 DNA is TGTGCCAGCAGCCAAGGAGGGGTTAATCAGCCCCAGCATTTT. Amino acid sequence: CASSQGGVNQPQHF.

This chain links TRBV19 with TRBJ2-2; D is ambiguous. CDR1 is LNHDA, CDR2 SQIVND, per germline (reference sequence). V lost 6 bases and J lost 6, with 11 bases in between. This CDR3 is built from 13 residues. CDR3: CASSTAGSGELFF. The CDR3 DNA reads as TGTGCCAGTAGCACGGCCGGTTCCGGGGAGCTGTTTTTT.

Only a few counts were recorded for this clonotype. The rearrangement joins TRBV5-1 to TRBJ1-4; tentatively, D is TRBD1 (5 bases). From germline, CDR1 is SGHRS and CDR2 YFSETQ. V gave up 2 bases and J gave up 4 bases, with 12 bases separating them. The CDR3 runs to 15 residues. The DNA for the CDR3 is TGCGCCAGCAGCTTTGTGGGGGACCTTAATGAAAAACTGTTTTTT. It translates to CASSFVGDLNEKLFF. Complete variable domain (other parts from reference TRBV5-1 and TRBJ1-4): KAGVTQTPRYLIKTRGQQVTLSCSPISGHRSVSWYQQTPGQGLQFLFEYFSETQRNKGNFPGRFSGRQFSNSRSEMNVSTLELGDSALYLCASSFVGDLNEKLFFGSGTQLSVL.

There are many counts of this clonotype. The chain is built from TRBV2 and TRBJ1-2; D uncertain. From germline, CDR1 is SNHLY and CDR2 FYNNEI. Between the trimmed V and J ends, which lost 1 base and 8 bases, there was a span of 5 bases. The CDR3 length is 11 residues. The CDR3 DNA is TGTGCCAGCAGTGAAGAAACAGGCTACACCTTC. Translating it yields CASSEETGYTF. Complete variable domain (other parts from reference TRBV2 and TRBJ1-2): EPEVTQTPSHQVTQMGQEVILRCVPISNHLYFYWYRQILGQKVEFLVSFYNNEISEKSEIFDDQFSVERPDGSNFTLKIRSTKLEDSAMYFCASSEETGYTFGSGTRLTVV.

About this clonotype itself: This may come from a read error, since a much larger clone is one base off. The chain uses TRBV4-1 and TRBJ2-5, with no clear D. Germline V CDR1 and CDR2: MGHRA, YSYEKL. The CDR3 runs 14 residues. The CDR3 bases are TGCGTCAGCAGCCAAGGTCTGGGAACGGAGACCCAGTACTTC. Translating it yields CVSSQGLGTETQYF.

The table lists this clonotype with many counts. The CDR3 reads CASRQPGLGVYEQYF. CDR3 nucleotides: TGTGCCAGCAGACAACCGGGACTAGGGGTCTACGAGCAGTACTTC. The V gene is TRBV28, the J gene TRBJ2-7, with 8 bases lining up with TRBD2. The CDR3 sequence is 15 residues long. Trimming cost V 6 bases and J 3 bases; bases outside gene matches: 10. Germline V gene lookup returns CDR1 MDHEN and CDR2 SYDVKM.

The table lists this clonotype with a few counts. V usage is TRBV12-5 and J usage is TRBJ1-5, with D hard to call. Germline V gives CDR1 LGHNT, CDR2 FRNRAP. This CDR3 is built from 14 residues. Trimming removed 5 bases at V and 4 bases at J, with 12 bases between. The CDR3 reads CASGPVVDNQPQHF. The CDR3 coding sequence is TGTGCTAGTGGTCCGGTAGTAGATAATCAGCCCCAGCATTTT.

In its sample, this clonotype was seen many times. V gene TRBV2 combines with J gene TRBJ1-2, with 10 bases identical to TRBD1. This CDR3 region has 14 residues. V shed 6 bases and J 8 bases; nucleotides not matched to a gene: 9. From germline, CDR1 is SNHLY and CDR2 FYNNEI. DNA of the CDR3: TGTGCCAGCAGGACCGGGACAGGGGACAGGGGCTACACCTTC. This gives the protein CASRTGTGDRGYTF.

This clonotype showed up many times. The V call is TRBV2, the J call TRBJ2-3, with 9 bases matching TRBD1. The V segment lost 8 bases and the J segment 5 bases; nucleotides outside the gene matches: 5. The germline V gene encodes CDR1 SNHLY and CDR2 FYNNEI. The CDR3 is made up of 13 amino acids. In DNA form, the CDR3 reads TGTGCCAGCCGGAGACAGGGGGGAGATACGCAGTATTTT. This encodes CASRRQGGDTQYF.